This T cell receptor beta chain is from a study of blood T cell repertoires in COVID-19. Overall study: Samples of COVID-19 (acute and convalescent) were obtained from the United States, Italy and Spain.

Sequencing used immunoSEQ multiplex PCR; TCRdb keeps in-frame clones, though not all of them. This table holds under 200,000 clones, 80% to 90% found once. The sequencing input was peripheral blood. The TCR comes from a woman aged 70-85 years who had recovered from COVID-19.

The CDR3 nucleotides read TGTGCCAGCAGAGAGACAGGTGGTGGCTACACCTTC. Residues: CASRETGGGYTF. This rearrangement joins TRBV2 to TRBJ1-2; D is perhaps TRBD1 (6 bases). The length of the CDR3 is 12 residues. Deletions cut 6 bases from V and 7 bases from J, with 12 bases between. Germline V gene lookup returns CDR1 SNHLY and CDR2 FYNNEI.